The 22 T cell receptor beta chains in this list originate from one sample, sequenced in a study of cytomegalovirus exposure and HLA in healthy donors. PCR was performed using 60 Vbeta and 13 Jbeta primers. Here immunoSEQ multiplex PCR was the method, and the copy in TCRdb shows in-frame clones only, minus some. The repertoire holds about 130,000 clones, with 81% as singletons. The sequenced sample consisted of PBMCs. These receptors all come from a man aged 18 to 29 in good health and CMV-seropositive.

The chain has TRBV19 and TRBJ2-7; no firm D call. The CDR3 loop spans 13 amino acids. Trimming took off 7 bases at V and 3 bases at J, with 13 bases between the two ends. CDR1 is LNHDA and CDR2 is SQIVND in the germline V gene (reference sequence). Written as DNA, the CDR3 is TGTGCCAGTAACCCCCGCGGCAGCTACGAGCAGTACTTC. It is translated as CASNPRGSYEQYF.

This clone was detected a few times. This sequence joins TRBV7-8 and TRBJ1-5; TRBD1 might be the D (6 bases). There are 15 residues in the CDR3. V was trimmed by 1 base and J by 7 bases, leaving 14 bases between them. Germline CDR1 reads SGHVS; CDR2 reads FQNEAQ. CDR3 loop: CASSLGSGARQPQHF. Here the CDR3 DNA reads TGTGCCAGCAGCTTAGGGTCAGGGGCTAGGCAGCCCCAGCATTTT. The whole variable domain, remainder taken from reference TRBV7-8 and TRBJ1-5, is GAGVSQSPRYKVAKRGQDVALRCDPISGHVSLFWYQQALGQGPEFLTYFQNEAQLDKSGLPSDRFFAERPEGSVSTLKIQRTQQEDSAVYLCASSLGSGARQPQHFGDGTRLSIL.

This rearrangement joins TRBV9 to TRBJ1-1, with 7 bases matching TRBD1. The germline V gene encodes CDR1 SGDLS and CDR2 YYNGEE. Trimming took 0 bases from V and 3 from J; bases not matched to a gene: 5. The CDR3 extends over 15 amino acids. The CDR3 protein is CASSVDQGEHTEAFF. The CDR3 nucleotides read TGTGCCAGCAGCGTAGATCAGGGGGAACACACTGAAGCTTTCTTT.

This chain connects TRBV6-1 to TRBJ2-5; TRBD1 aligns across 9 bases. Germline-derived CDR1 and CDR2 are MNHNS and SASEGT. CDR3 length: 15 residues. The trim removed 4 bases at V and 4 bases at J, leaving 7 bases unmatched. CDR3 DNA: TGTGCCAGCAGTGGTAACAGGGGGCGGGCAGAGACCCAGTACTTC. Its protein product is CASSGNRGRAETQYF.

This rearrangement joins TRBV6-1 to TRBJ1-5; D possibly corresponds to TRBD1 (6 bases). Trimming stripped 6 bases from V and 6 bases from J, with 12 bases between. The germline gives CDR1 MNHNS, CDR2 SASEGT. The CDR3 is made up of 13 amino acids. DNA of the CDR3: TGTGCCAGCAGCCCCGACAGGTCTCAGCCCCAGCATTTT. Encoded protein: CASSPDRSQPQHF.

This rearrangement joins TRBV27 to TRBJ2-1, with TRBD2 matching 13 bases. V dropped 2 bases and J dropped 12; count of bases not matched to a gene: 7. This CDR3 contains 15 residues. From germline, CDR1 is MNHEY and CDR2 SMNVEV (reference sequence). CDR3 nucleotide sequence: TGTGCCAGCAGTTTAGGACTAGCGGGAGCCTCGGGGCAGTTCTTC. Translation: CASSLGLAGASGQFF.

This sequence joins TRBV25-1 and TRBJ2-3; D unresolved. CDR1 and CDR2 (germline): MGHDK, SYGVNS. The CDR3 is 15 residues long. Trimming cost V 1 base and J 2 bases, with 10 bases left between them. This chain's CDR3 is CASSEWKDSTDTQYF. The CDR3 DNA follows: TGTGCCAGCAGTGAATGGAAAGACTCCACAGATACGCAGTATTTT.

The chain has TRBV6-5 and TRBJ2-7, with 8 bases matching TRBD2. J lost 3 bases, V lost 5 bases, and 9 bases had no gene match. Germline V gene sequence: CDR1 MNHEY, CDR2 SVGAGI. The CDR3 runs to 15 residues. The CDR3: CASSKHPGGHYEQYF. The DNA for the CDR3 is TGTGCCAGCAGTAAACACCCGGGGGGGCACTACGAGCAGTACTTC.

CDR3: CASSDRDTGELFF. The CDR3 region has the DNA TGCGCCAGCAGTGACAGGGACACCGGGGAGCTGTTTTTT. The gene calls are TRBV10-1 and TRBJ2-2; the D gene is possibly TRBD1 (5 bases). This CDR3 region has 13 residues. Deletions cut 3 bases from V and 3 bases from J, with 5 bases between. Per the germline V gene, CDR1 is WNHNN and CDR2 is SYGVQD (reference sequence).

J is TRBJ2-5 and V is TRBV18, with D possibly TRBD2 on 6 matching bases. V lost 2 bases and J 4 bases, leaving 11 bases between the germline ends. Germline V gene sequence: CDR1 KGHSH, CDR2 LQKENI. The CDR3 runs 14 residues. The chain's CDR3 is CASSPDGSVETQYF. The CDR3 DNA sequence: TGTGCCAGCTCACCAGACGGGAGCGTAGAGACCCAGTACTTC.

The chain is built from TRBV7-9 and TRBJ2-1; TRBD2 might be the D (6 bases). The CDR3 spans 13 residues. Trimming cost V 5 bases and J 8 bases, with 13 bases left between them. From germline, CDR1 is SEHNR and CDR2 FQNEAQ (reference sequence). CDR3 protein: CASSPTSPHEQFF. The CDR3 bases are TGTGCCAGCAGCCCTACTAGCCCCCATGAGCAGTTCTTC.

Of note for this clone: Other nucleotide sequences in the sample specify the same CDR3. The gene calls are TRBV19 and TRBJ2-7, with TRBD1 matching over 11 bases. This CDR3 has 12 residues. Germline CDR1 and CDR2: LNHDA and SQIVND (reference sequence). The V and J ends lost 9 bases and 3 bases, in that order; junction bases with no gene match: 1. The DNA of the CDR3 is TGTGCCAGCGGGACAGGGGGCTACGAGCAGTACTTC. Its translation: CASGTGGYEQYF.

CDR3 residues: CASSHRGSAQPQHF. DNA for the CDR3: TGTGCCAGCAGCCACAGGGGGTCAGCTCAGCCCCAGCATTTT. The chain uses TRBV27 and TRBJ1-5, with 8 bases that match TRBD1. The germline V gene has CDR1 MNHEY and CDR2 SMNVEV (reference sequence). After removal of 6 bases from V and 6 bases from J, the junction contained 7 bases not matched to a gene. The CDR3 has 14 amino acids.

The V gene is TRBV4-3, the J gene TRBJ1-4; unclear D gene. Germline V lookup: CDR1 LGHNA, CDR2 YSLEER. CDR3 length equals 15 residues. V shed 0 bases and J shed 2 bases, with 7 bases lying between them. In nucleotides, the CDR3 is TGCGCCAGCAGCCAAGACGCCAGTACTAATGAAAAACTGTTTTTT. Translating it yields CASSQDASTNEKLFF.

The chain employs TRBV28 and TRBJ1-4; 9 positions match TRBD1. J lost 6 bases, V lost 3 bases, and 11 bases had no gene match. The CDR3 covers 17 residues. CDR1 MDHEN and CDR2 SYDVKM come from the germline V gene. In DNA form, the CDR3 reads TGTGCCAGCAGTTTTATCGAGACAGGGGGGTACGATGAAAAACTGTTTTTT. Residues: CASSFIETGGYDEKLFF.

This chain connects TRBV9 to TRBJ2-2; D is possibly TRBD2 (5 bases). The CDR3 runs 16 residues. V gave up 0 bases and J gave up 1 base, with 10 bases separating them. The germline gives CDR1 SGDLS, CDR2 YYNGEE. CDR3 residues: CASSVESGRNTGELFF. CDR3 DNA sequence: TGTGCCAGCAGCGTAGAGAGCGGCCGGAACACCGGGGAGCTGTTTTTT.

This chain connects TRBV18 to TRBJ2-7; TRBD2 agrees at 10 bases. This CDR3 contains 16 residues. The V gene end was trimmed by 3 bases and the J gene end by 4 bases; junction bases not matched to a gene: 9. In germline, CDR1 is KGHSH, CDR2 LQKENI. The CDR3 here is CASSPSLAGVPYEQYF. The DNA of the CDR3 is TGTGCCAGCTCACCCAGTCTAGCGGGAGTTCCATACGAGCAGTACTTC.

This chain links TRBV7-2 with TRBJ1-2, with D possibly TRBD1 on 6 matching bases. V dropped 2 bases and J dropped 4 bases, with 14 bases sitting between them. From germline, CDR1 is SGHTA and CDR2 FQGNSA. The CDR3 has 15 residues. The CDR3 is CASSLKPGGAYGYTF. For the CDR3, the DNA is TGTGCCAGCAGCTTAAAACCGGGGGGGGCCTATGGCTACACCTTC. Using reference TRBV7-2 and TRBJ1-2 for the parts outside the CDR3, the full variable domain is GAGVSQSPSNKVTEKGKDVELRCDPISGHTALYWYRQSLGQGLEFLIYFQGNSAPDKSGLPSDRFSAERTGGSVSTLTIQRTQQEDSAVYLCASSLKPGGAYGYTFGSGTRLTVV.

V is TRBV6-5 and J is TRBJ2-1; the match to TRBD2 covers 10 bases. This CDR3 is built from 13 residues. V dropped 5 bases and J dropped 9; count of bases not matched to a gene: 4. Germline CDR1 is MNHEY and CDR2 is SVGAGI. CDR3 in DNA: TGTGCCAGCAGTAGCGGGGGGGCCAGTGAGCAGTTCTTC. As protein: CASSSGGASEQFF.

The V gene is TRBV21-1, the J gene TRBJ1-1; the table's D call, TRBD1, has no DNA check behind it. TRBV21-1 is classified as a pseudogene. The CDR3 loop spans 19 amino acids. The CDR3 here is CASSKPSETGGLMNTEAFF. CDR3 DNA sequence: TGTGCCAGCAGCAAACCGTCTGAAACAGGGGGCCTCATGAACACTGAAGCTTTCTTT.

The chain joins TRBV4-3 to TRBJ1-6; TRBD1 agrees at 8 bases. The CDR3 loop spans 15 amino acids. CDR1 and CDR2 (germline): LGHNA, YSLEER. V shed 3 bases and J 6 bases; nucleotides not matched to a gene: 4. The CDR3 DNA is TGCGCCAGCAGCCAGGAACAGGGGGGTAATTCACCCCTCCACTTT. Translating it yields CASSQEQGGNSPLHF.

The rearrangement joins TRBV5-6 to TRBJ2-3; 9 nucleotides align to TRBD2. Germline values: CDR1 SGHDT, CDR2 YYEEEE. The V segment lost 0 bases and the J segment 3 bases; nucleotides outside the gene matches: 11. The CDR3 sequence is 18 residues long. The CDR3 nucleotides are TGTGCCAGCAGCTTGGGGGGGCGGGAGGGCCTTGGGACAGATACGCAGTATTTT. Protein: CASSLGGREGLGTDTQYF.